These 14 T cell receptor beta chains came from one sample sequenced in a study of patients and donors after allogeneic stem cell transplantation. One entry per CDR3 protein, called by TCRdb with MiXCR from the RT-PCR reads. The sample includes hundreds of thousands of distinct CDR3 sequences, around 15% seen only once; the top ten take around 6.8%. Sample: blood, either unsorted or a sorted T cell fraction (not recorded which). Receptor source: a human donor who was either an allogeneic HSCT recipient or a stem cell or donor lymphocyte infusion donor (not recorded which). It is not recorded whose cells these are; they may come from a transplant donor.

The chain couples TRBV7-6 to TRBJ1-5; D is uncertain. Germline CDR1 reads SGHVS; CDR2 reads FNYEAQ. V gave up 5 bases and J gave up 0 bases, with 11 bases separating them. The CDR3 consists of 15 residues. The CDR3 reads CASSLLPYSNQPQHF. The CDR3 nucleotides read TGTGCCAGCAGCCTACTACCCTATAGCAATCAGCCCCAGCATTTT. The variable domain in full, completed from reference TRBV7-6 and TRBJ1-5, reads GAGVSQSPRYKVTKRGQDVALRCDPISGHVSLYWYRQALGQGPEFLTYFNYEAQQDKSGLPNDRFSAERPEGSISTLTIQRTEQRDSAMYRCASSLLPYSNQPQHFGDGTRLSIL.

This clonotype was picked up a small number of times. This chain uses TRBV11-2 with TRBJ2-1, with D unclear. From germline, CDR1 is SGHAT and CDR2 FQNNGV. The CDR3 sequence is 13 residues long. V gave up 3 bases and J gave up 9 bases, with 12 bases separating them. CDR3 region: CASSFGFESEQFF. CDR3 nucleotide sequence: TGTGCCAGCAGCTTTGGGTTTGAGAGTGAGCAGTTCTTC.

This clonotype occurred many times. The CDR3 sequence is CSVGERMGDTQYF. In nucleotides, the CDR3 is TGCAGCGTAGGAGAGCGGATGGGAGATACGCAGTATTTT. This chain links TRBV29-1 with TRBJ2-3; TRBD2 is a possible D gene (5 bases). This CDR3 comprises 13 residues. Germline values: CDR1 SQVTM, CDR2 ANQGSEA. V shed 6 bases and J shed 5 bases, with 15 bases lying between them.

J is TRBJ2-1 and V is TRBV7-9, with D perhaps given as TRBD1 or TRBD2 (5 bases each). CDR1 is SEHNR and CDR2 is FQNEAQ in the germline V gene (reference sequence). The CDR3 spans 10 residues. V was clipped by 10 bases and J by 9 bases, with 10 bases between them. The CDR3 reads CAIGAGEQFF. The CDR3 nucleotides read TGTGCCATCGGGGCGGGTGAGCAGTTCTTC. The whole variable domain, filled in from reference TRBV7-9 and TRBJ2-1, reads DTGVSQNPRHKITKRGQNVTFRCDPISEHNRLYWYRQTLGQGPEFLTYFQNEAQLEKSRLLSDRFSAERPKGSFSTLEIQRTEQGDSAMYLCAIGAGEQFFGPGTRLTVL.

This clonotype was observed many times. This chain connects TRBV12-3 or TRBV12-4 to TRBJ1-1; the D is unclear. Trimming took 1 base from V and 8 from J, leaving 11 bases between them. The CDR3 is 13 residues long. Here the CDR3 reads CASSLGPDAEAFF. CDR3 sequence (DNA): TGTGCCAGCAGTTTAGGCCCCGATGCCGAAGCTTTCTTT.

In this sample, this clonotype turned up a few times. The CDR3 DNA follows: TGCAGTGCTAGAGATTCGCAGAGCTCTTTCACTGAAGCTTTCTTT. Translating it yields CSARDSQSSFTEAFF. This rearrangement joins TRBV20-1 to TRBJ1-1; D not certain. Deletions cut 0 bases from V and 4 bases from J, with 15 bases between. Germline values: CDR1 DFQATT, CDR2 SNEGSKA (reference sequence). The CDR3 is 15 residues long.

This sequence joins TRBV29-1 and TRBJ2-3; weak D call: TRBD2 (5 bases). In germline, CDR1 is SQVTM, CDR2 ANQGSEA. Trimming took 4 bases from V and 2 from J, leaving 10 bases between them. The CDR3 loop spans 13 amino acids. The CDR3 loop is CSVVCGFTDTQYF. The DNA of the CDR3 is TGCAGCGTTGTGTGCGGGTTCACAGATACGCAGTATTTT.

This clonotype has only a few counts. The chain employs TRBV5-1 and TRBJ2-1, with D tentatively TRBD2 (6 bases). Trimming shortened V by 2 bases and J by 11 bases, and 26 bases separated the two germline ends. CDR3 size: 17 residues. CDR1 and CDR2 (germline): SGHRS, YFSETQ. The CDR3 bases are TGCGCCAGCAGCTTACTAAAAAGGGACCGCCGGGGAGGTAAGCAGTTCTTC. It encodes CASSLLKRDRRGGKQFF.

The V and J genes are TRBV20-1 and TRBJ1-6; possibly TRBD1 for D (5 bases). This CDR3 has 14 residues. V lost 6 bases to trimming and J lost 6 bases, with 15 bases between them. Germline V gene lookup returns CDR1 DFQATT and CDR2 SNEGSKA (reference sequence). CDR3 coding DNA: TGCAGTGCAAGGCTAGATAGGGGTAATTCACCCCTCCACTTT. Amino acid sequence: CSARLDRGNSPLHF.

V is TRBV6-2 or TRBV6-3 and J is TRBJ2-5, with D maybe TRBD1 (5 bases). Trimming took off 5 bases at V and 5 bases at J, with 9 bases between the two ends. Germline V gives CDR1 MNHEY, CDR2 SVGEGT. This CDR3 has 12 amino acids. CDR3 amino acids: CASSPGMETQYF. The DNA of the CDR3 is TGTGCCAGCAGTCCAGGGATGGAGACCCAGTACTTC.

The chain has TRBV12-3 or TRBV12-4 and TRBJ2-7; D uncertain. The CDR3 runs 13 residues. Trimming shortened V by 6 bases and J by 0 bases, and 9 bases separated the two germline ends. The CDR3 spells CASRNTLSYEQYF. As DNA, the CDR3 is TGTGCCAGCAGGAACACCCTCTCCTACGAGCAGTACTTC.

This clonotype was detected a few times. This chain links TRBV20-1 with TRBJ2-5; unclear D gene. This CDR3 comprises 12 residues. The germline V gene has CDR1 DFQATT and CDR2 SNEGSKA (reference sequence). Trimming stripped 1 base from V and 5 bases from J, with 8 bases between. The CDR3 protein is CSARVVFETQYF. CDR3 coding DNA: TGCAGTGCTAGAGTCGTGTTTGAGACCCAGTACTTC.

This clonotype has just a few counts. The chain is built from TRBV4-1 and TRBJ2-7; 12 positions agree with TRBD2. CDR3 length: 15 residues. The junction had 5 bases not matched to a gene; V was cut back by 5 bases and J by 3 bases. Germline CDR1 reads MGHRA; CDR2 reads YSYEKL. Written as DNA, the CDR3 is TGCGCCAGCAGCGAAACTAGCGGGAGGCTCTACGAGCAGTACTTC. Translated: CASSETSGRLYEQYF.

The CDR3 DNA reads TGTGCCAGCAGCTCCCCACCACAGCGGGGGGAGGCCGGGGAGCTGTTTTTT. Encoded protein: CASSSPPQRGEAGELFF. The V call is TRBV11-3, the J call TRBJ2-2, with 9 bases identical to TRBD2. The CDR3 runs 17 residues. Per the germline V gene, CDR1 is SGHNT and CDR2 is YENEEA. Trimming removed 4 bases from V and 6 bases from J; junction bases left unmatched: 12. Based on the CDR3 plus reference TRBV11-3 and TRBJ2-2, the full variable domain is EAGVVQSPRYKIIEKKQPVAFWCNPISGHNTLYWYLQNLGQGPELLIRYENEEAVDDSQLPKDRFSAERLKGVDSTLKIQPAELGDSAVYLCASSSPPQRGEAGELFFGEGSRLTVL.